This T cell receptor beta chain stems from a study of shared clonotypes between healthy human individuals. The wider study: The people who gave samples were two women and a few men aged 18 to 49.

This CDR3 is 15 amino acids long. Germline CDR1 MNHEY, CDR2 SMNVEV (reference sequence). Trimming at V came to 4 bases and at J to 8 bases, leaving 8 bases not matched to a gene. Study findings and constraints: Sample collection involved blood only; tissue repertoires are likely different.

As regards this clone: Antigen: not known.

The repertoire was sequenced with immunoSEQ multiplex PCR; TCRdb's copy has only in-frame clones and lacks some. The sample contains about 1 million clones, about 75% of which appear only once. Sequences were obtained from memory CD4+ T cells sorted from blood. Noted subset: CD45RA-negative fraction. This sequence originates from a man aged 18 to 30 in good health. The V gene is TRBV27, the J gene TRBJ2-1, with 10 bases aligning to TRBD2. CDR3: CASSSWGLANDEQFF. The CDR3 DNA reads TGTGCCAGCAGTTCCTGGGGACTAGCGAATGATGAGCAGTTCTTC.